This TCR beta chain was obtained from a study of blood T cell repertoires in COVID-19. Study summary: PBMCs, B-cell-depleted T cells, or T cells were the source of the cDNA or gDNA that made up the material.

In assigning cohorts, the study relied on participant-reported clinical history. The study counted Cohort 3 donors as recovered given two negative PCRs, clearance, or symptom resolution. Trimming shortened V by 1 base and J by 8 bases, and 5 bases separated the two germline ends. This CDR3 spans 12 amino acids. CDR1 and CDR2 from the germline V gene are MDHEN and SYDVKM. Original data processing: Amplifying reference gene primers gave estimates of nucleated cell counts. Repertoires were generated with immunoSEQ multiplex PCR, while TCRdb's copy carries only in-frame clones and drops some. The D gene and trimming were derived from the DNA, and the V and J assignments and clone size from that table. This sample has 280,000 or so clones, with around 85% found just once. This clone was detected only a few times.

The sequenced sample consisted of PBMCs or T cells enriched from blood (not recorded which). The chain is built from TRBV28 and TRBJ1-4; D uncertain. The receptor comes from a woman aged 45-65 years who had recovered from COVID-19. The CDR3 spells CASSLYKEKLFF. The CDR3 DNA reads TGTGCCAGCAGTTTATATAAAGAAAAACTGTTTTTT.